This TCR beta chain is from a study of shared clonotypes between healthy human individuals. Study overall: Per donor, three plates held CD4 naive cells, three held CD4 memory, two held CD8 naive and one held CD8 memory. Study-level results: Researchers sampled only blood; tissue repertoires likely differ.

Per the germline V gene, CDR1 is MNHEY and CDR2 is SVGAGI. This CDR3 has 13 residues. With V trimmed by 6 bases and J by 3 bases, 3 bases remained unmatched. Note on this clone: Its antigen is unknown.

The study ran the assay at deep level. Original data processing: As immunoSEQ supplied junction-only sequences (without quality scores), filtering differed. Assay: immunoSEQ multiplex PCR; the TCRdb copy retains only in-frame clones and omits some. Clonal size and the V and J genes are those of that table, whereas D and trimming came from the DNA. This sample has about 2.3 million clones; about 90% occur once, and the top ten carry approximately 0.4%. The sequence was obtained from a man in his late teens or twenties in good health. Some clones in this sample may be carry-over from other donors' samples. Input material: naive CD4+ T cells from PBMCs. Subset defined: CD45RA+ positively selected. This chain links TRBV6-5 with TRBJ2-5, with TRBD1 matching over 8 bases. The CDR3 loop reads CASRGTGKETQYF. The CDR3 nucleotides are TGTGCCAGCAGGGGGACAGGCAAAGAGACCCAGTACTTC.